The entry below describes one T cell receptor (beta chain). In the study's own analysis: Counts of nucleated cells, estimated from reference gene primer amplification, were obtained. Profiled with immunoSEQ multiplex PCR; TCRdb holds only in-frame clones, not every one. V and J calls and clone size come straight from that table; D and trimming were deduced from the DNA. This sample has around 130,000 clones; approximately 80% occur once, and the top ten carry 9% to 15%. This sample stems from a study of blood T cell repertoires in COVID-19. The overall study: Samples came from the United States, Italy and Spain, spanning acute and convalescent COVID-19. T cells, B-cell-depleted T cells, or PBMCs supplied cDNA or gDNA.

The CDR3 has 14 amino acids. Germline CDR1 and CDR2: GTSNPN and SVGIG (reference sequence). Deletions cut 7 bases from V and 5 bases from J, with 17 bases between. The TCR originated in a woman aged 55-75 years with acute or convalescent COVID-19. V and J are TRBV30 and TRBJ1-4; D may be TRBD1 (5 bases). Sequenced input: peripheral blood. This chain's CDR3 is CALTGADGNEKLFF. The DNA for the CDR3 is TGTGCCTTGACTGGGGCAGATGGAAATGAAAAACTGTTTTTT.